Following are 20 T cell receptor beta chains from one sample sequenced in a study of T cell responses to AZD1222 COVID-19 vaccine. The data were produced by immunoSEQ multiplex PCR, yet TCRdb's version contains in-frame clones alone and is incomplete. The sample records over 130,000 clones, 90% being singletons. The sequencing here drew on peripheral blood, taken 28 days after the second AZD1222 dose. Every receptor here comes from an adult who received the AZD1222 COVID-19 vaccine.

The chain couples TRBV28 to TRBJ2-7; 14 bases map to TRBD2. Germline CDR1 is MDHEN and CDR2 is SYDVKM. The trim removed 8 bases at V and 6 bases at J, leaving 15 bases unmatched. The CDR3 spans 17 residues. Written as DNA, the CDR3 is TGTGCCAGCGGATCGGGACTAGCGGGGGAGGCGGGAGTCGAGCAGTACTTC. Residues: CASGSGLAGEAGVEQYF.

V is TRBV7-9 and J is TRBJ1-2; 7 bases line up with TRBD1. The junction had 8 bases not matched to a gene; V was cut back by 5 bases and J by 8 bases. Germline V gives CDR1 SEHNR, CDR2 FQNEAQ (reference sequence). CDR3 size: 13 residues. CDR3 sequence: CASSPTGVWGYTF. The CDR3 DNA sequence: TGTGCCAGCAGCCCAACAGGGGTATGGGGCTACACCTTC.

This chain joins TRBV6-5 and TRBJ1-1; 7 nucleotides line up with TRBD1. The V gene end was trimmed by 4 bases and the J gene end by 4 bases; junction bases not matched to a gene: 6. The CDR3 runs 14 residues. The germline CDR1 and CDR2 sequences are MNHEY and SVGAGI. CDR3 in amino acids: CASSLHRGGTEAFF. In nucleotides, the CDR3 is TGTGCCAGCAGTTTACACAGGGGTGGCACTGAAGCTTTCTTT.

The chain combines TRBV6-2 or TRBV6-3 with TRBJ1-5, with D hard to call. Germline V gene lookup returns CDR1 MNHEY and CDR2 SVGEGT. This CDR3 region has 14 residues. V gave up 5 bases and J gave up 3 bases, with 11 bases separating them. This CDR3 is CASSGTRINQPQHF. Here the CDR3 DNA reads TGTGCCAGCAGTGGTACTCGGATCAATCAGCCCCAGCATTTT.

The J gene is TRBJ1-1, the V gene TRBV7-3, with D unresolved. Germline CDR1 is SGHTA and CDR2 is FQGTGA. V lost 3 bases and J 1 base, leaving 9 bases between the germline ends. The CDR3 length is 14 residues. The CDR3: CASSFSTANTEAFF. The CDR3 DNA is TGTGCCAGCAGCTTCTCCACAGCGAACACTGAAGCTTTCTTT.

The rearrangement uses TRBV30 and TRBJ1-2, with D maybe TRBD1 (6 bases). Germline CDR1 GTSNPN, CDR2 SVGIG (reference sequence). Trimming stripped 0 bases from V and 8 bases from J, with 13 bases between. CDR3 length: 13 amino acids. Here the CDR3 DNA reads TGTGCCTGGAGTGTCCTACAGGGTGAAGGCTACACCTTC. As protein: CAWSVLQGEGYTF.

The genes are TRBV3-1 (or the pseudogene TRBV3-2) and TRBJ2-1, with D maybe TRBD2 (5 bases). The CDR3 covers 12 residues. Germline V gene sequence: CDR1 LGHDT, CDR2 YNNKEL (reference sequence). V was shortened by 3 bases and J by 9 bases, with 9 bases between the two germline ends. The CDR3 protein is CASSQGGPEQFF. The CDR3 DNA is TGTGCCAGCAGCCAGGGCGGGCCTGAGCAGTTCTTC.

CDR3 in DNA: TGTGCCAGCCTCCACCACCAACGACAGGGGGCTTGGTATGGCTACACCTTC. Translating gives CASLHHQRQGAWYGYTF. This sequence joins TRBV2 and TRBJ1-2; 10 bases are shared with TRBD1. The ends lost 8 bases at V and 5 bases at J; junction bases unmatched: 17. The CDR3 length is 17 residues. Per the germline V gene, CDR1 is SNHLY and CDR2 is FYNNEI.

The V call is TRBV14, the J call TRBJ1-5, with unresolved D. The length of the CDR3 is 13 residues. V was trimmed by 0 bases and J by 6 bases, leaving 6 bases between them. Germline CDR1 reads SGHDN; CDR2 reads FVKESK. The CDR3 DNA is TGTGCCAGCAGCCAAGACTTTTTTCAGCCCCAGCATTTT. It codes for CASSQDFFQPQHF.

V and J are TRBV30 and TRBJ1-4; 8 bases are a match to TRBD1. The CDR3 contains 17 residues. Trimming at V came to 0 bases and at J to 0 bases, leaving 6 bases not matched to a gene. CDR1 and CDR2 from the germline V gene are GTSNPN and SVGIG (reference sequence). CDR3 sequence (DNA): TGTGCCTGGAGTGTAGACAGGGGCCCCGCAACTAATGAAAAACTGTTTTTT. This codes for CAWSVDRGPATNEKLFF.

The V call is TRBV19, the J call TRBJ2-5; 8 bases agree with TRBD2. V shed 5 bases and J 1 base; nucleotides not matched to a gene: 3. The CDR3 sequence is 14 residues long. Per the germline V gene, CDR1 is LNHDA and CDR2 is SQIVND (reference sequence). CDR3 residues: CASSGGLAQETQYF. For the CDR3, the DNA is TGTGCCAGTAGTGGTGGACTAGCCCAAGAGACCCAGTACTTC.

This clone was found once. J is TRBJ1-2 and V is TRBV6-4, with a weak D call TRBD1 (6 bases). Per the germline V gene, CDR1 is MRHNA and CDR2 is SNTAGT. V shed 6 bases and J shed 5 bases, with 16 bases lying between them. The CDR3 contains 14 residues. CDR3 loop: CASRQTGTSYGYTF. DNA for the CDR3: TGTGCCAGCAGACAAACCGGGACATCGTATGGCTACACCTTC.

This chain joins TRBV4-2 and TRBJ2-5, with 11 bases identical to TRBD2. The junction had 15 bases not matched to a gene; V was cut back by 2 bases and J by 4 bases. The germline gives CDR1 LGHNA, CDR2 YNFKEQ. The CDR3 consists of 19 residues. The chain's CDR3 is CASSQRVVVAGGSTETQYF. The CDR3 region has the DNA TGTGCCAGCAGCCAAAGGGTGGTGGTAGCGGGAGGGTCTACAGAGACCCAGTACTTC.

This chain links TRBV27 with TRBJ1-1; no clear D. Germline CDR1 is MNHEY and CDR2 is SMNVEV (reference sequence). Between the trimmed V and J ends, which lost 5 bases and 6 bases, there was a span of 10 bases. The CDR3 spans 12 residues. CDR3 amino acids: CASSTWQSEAFF. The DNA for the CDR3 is TGTGCCAGCAGTACGTGGCAGTCTGAAGCTTTCTTT.

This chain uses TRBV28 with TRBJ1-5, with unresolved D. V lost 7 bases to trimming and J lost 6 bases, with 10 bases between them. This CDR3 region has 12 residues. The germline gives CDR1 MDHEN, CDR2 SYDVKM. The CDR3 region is CASKGEGQPQHF. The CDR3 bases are TGTGCCAGCAAGGGTGAGGGTCAGCCCCAGCATTTT.

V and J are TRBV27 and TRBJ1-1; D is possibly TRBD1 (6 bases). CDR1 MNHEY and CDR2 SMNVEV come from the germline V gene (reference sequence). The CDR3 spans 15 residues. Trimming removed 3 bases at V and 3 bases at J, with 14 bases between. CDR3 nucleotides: TGTGCCAGCAGTTTGAGCGGGACACCCTACACTGAAGCTTTCTTT. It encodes CASSLSGTPYTEAFF.

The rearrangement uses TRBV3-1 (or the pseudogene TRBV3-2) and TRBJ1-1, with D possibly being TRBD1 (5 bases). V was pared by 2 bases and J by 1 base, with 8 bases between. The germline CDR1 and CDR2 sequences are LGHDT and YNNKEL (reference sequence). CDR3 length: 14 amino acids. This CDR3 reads CASSQLTGNTEAFF. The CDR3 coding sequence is TGTGCCAGCAGCCAACTTACAGGGAACACTGAAGCTTTCTTT.

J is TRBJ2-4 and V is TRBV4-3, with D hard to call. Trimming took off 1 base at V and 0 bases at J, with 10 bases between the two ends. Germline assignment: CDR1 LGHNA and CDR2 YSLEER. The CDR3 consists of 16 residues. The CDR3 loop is CASSQGTALAKNIQYF. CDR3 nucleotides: TGCGCCAGCAGCCAAGGGACGGCCCTAGCCAAAAACATTCAGTACTTC.

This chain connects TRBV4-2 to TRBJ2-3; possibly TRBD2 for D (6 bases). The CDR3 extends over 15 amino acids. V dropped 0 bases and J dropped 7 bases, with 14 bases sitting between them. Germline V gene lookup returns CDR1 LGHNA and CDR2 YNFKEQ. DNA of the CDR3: TGTGCCAGCAGCCAAGAAAGGCGGGGTATGCATACGCAGTATTTT. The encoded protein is CASSQERRGMHTQYF.

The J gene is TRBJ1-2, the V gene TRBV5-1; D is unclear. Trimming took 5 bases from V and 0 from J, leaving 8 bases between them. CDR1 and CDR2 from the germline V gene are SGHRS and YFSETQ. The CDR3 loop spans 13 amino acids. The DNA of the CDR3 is TGCGCCAGCAGTTCAGGAGCTAACTATGGCTACACCTTC. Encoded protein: CASSSGANYGYTF.